This is a list of T cell receptor beta chains from one sample in a study of blood T cell repertoires in COVID-19. The data were produced by immunoSEQ multiplex PCR, yet TCRdb's version contains in-frame clones alone and is incomplete. The sample has about 310,000 clones, 90% seen once. The sequenced material came from peripheral blood. These receptors were obtained from a woman in her twenties or thirties with COVID-19, enrolled during active disease. The CDR3 runs from the conserved cysteine through the conserved F or W. Rows give clone size only sometimes, using once, few, many, or a class for an expanded clone.

j_call clone_size v_call cdr3_aa
TRBJ1-2 - TRBV12-3/TRBV12-4 CASSWATGGGYTF
TRBJ2-3 - TRBV7-2 CASSLLGTSTDTQYF
TRBJ1-3 - TRBV10-3 CAIRAGAGVSGNTIYF
TRBJ1-2 few TRBV30 CASLRGGYTF
TRBJ1-1 - TRBV5-6 CASSSLRQGGGNTEAFF
TRBJ2-5 - TRBV7-2 CASSETSGKETQYF
TRBJ2-1 - TRBV28 CASSLPPGTSLRQFF
TRBJ1-4 - TRBV28 CASSPNRVRANEKLFF
TRBJ2-1 - TRBV29-1 CSVAPVLADNEQFF
TRBJ1-2 once TRBV3-1/TRBV3-2 CASSPGTGHYGYTF
TRBJ1-5 - TRBV28 CASSYRGHQPQHF
TRBJ1-2 - TRBV7-9 CASSLGGLGYTF
TRBJ1-3 - TRBV5-1 CASSQGLAGNTIYF
TRBJ1-1 - TRBV18 CASSDSLDTEAFF
TRBJ1-1 - TRBV29-1 CSAGLLLAPEAFF
TRBJ1-1 - TRBV5-1 CASSLLITGNTEAFF
TRBJ2-3 - TRBV5-8 CASSLESAPGNTQYF
TRBJ1-2 - TRBV5-1 CASSVQGESNYGYTF
TRBJ2-1 - TRBV4-1 CASSQVEVNEQFF
TRBJ2-1 once TRBV7-9 CASSLLGQGRTSEQFF
TRBJ2-7 - TRBV5-8 CASSFDRAYEQYF
TRBJ2-3 once TRBV10-1 CASLAGGYTSTDTQYF
TRBJ2-7 - TRBV9 CASSVGYPPLTYEQYF
TRBJ1-2 - TRBV5-6 CASSYNGRGYGYTF
TRBJ1-5 - TRBV6-5 CASRGGGQPQHF
TRBJ1-1 - TRBV2 CASSGAGGPHSEAFF
TRBJ2-3 - TRBV3-1/TRBV3-2 CASSQDKVVFGSGGSGSTDTQYF
TRBJ2-7 - TRBV27 CASSLDPGTYHYEQYF
TRBJ1-4 - TRBV11-2 CASSRDRDIEKLFF
TRBJ2-3 - TRBV11-3 CASSLGGLAGVTDTQYF
TRBJ1-4 - TRBV18 CASSPGQGEKLFF
TRBJ2-1 - TRBV19 CASRPQDSYNEQFF
TRBJ2-1 - TRBV7-2 CASSPSYNEQFF
TRBJ2-2 - TRBV5-4 CASSPGLAGGTGELFF
TRBJ2-3 - TRBV13 CASSFLASDTQYF
TRBJ1-2 - TRBV5-4 CASSLYVTGSGYTF
TRBJ2-2 - TRBV18 CASSPRDRGTSTGELFF
TRBJ2-2 - TRBV23-1 CASSQSTGRGTYTGELFF
TRBJ1-2 - TRBV15 CATSRYTGVDYGYTF
TRBJ1-1 - TRBV7-9 CASSLAGGVKFLGGAFF
TRBJ2-7 - TRBV12-3/TRBV12-4 CASSSTSGYEQYF
TRBJ1-2 - TRBV29-1 CSVGARPVDRAEGYTF
TRBJ2-3 - TRBV28 CASSRRQGGGTDTQYF
TRBJ1-5 - TRBV5-1 CASSGGTIGNQPQHF
TRBJ1-5 - TRBV30 CAWSTGEQPQHF
TRBJ2-5 once TRBV27 CASSTGTPRAQYF
TRBJ1-2 - TRBV3-1/TRBV3-2 CASSEKGRGRNGYTF
TRBJ1-2 - TRBV30 CAWGLTEAGNTF
TRBJ2-1 - TRBV4-1 CASSQDGASGPLDEQFF
TRBJ1-2 - TRBV25-1 CASSEWGGSSGYTF
TRBJ1-1 - TRBV19 CASSKPSGAPTEAFF